This T cell receptor beta chain was captured in a study of response to subunit inactivated influenza vaccine. Study-level results: There was a suggestion from the authors that each seasonal influenza vaccination recruits few new T cells.

A note on this clonotype: Its target is unknown.

TCRdb independently ran MiXCR on the RT-PCR reads; one entry per CDR3 protein. The table has roughly 760,000 distinct CDR3 sequences, 21% seen once. This receptor was obtained from a man aged 50-60 years who received an inactivated influenza vaccine. This specimen was PBMCs from blood, taken 4 to 6 days after vaccination.

As DNA, the CDR3 is TGTGCCAGCAGCCAAGATTGGCAGACAAGCACAGATACGCAGTATTTT. It translates to CASSQDWQTSTDTQYF. The chain is built from TRBV3-1 and TRBJ2-3; D is ambiguous. The CDR3 extends over 16 amino acids. CDR1 LGHDT and CDR2 YNNKEL come from the germline V gene (reference sequence). Trimming cost V 0 bases and J 0 bases, with 10 bases left between them.